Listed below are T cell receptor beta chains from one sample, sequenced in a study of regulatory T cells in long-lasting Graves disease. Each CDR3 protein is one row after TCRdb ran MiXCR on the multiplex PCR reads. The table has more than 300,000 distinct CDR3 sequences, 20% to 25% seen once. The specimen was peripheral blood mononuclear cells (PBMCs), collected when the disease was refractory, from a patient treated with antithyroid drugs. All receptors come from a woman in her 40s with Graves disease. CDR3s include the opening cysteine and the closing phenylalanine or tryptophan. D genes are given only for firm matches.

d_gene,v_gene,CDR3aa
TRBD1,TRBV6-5,CASSYGTGGEETQYF
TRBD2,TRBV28,CASRFSGRGQETQYF
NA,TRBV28,CASSRNNEQFF
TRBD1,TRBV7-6,CASSFGQGTSFGYTF
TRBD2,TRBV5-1,CASSPEAGGISYEQYF
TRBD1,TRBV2,CASGVQGATGELFF
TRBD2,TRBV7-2,CASSSEPGLGTNEQFF
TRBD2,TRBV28,CASSFNLLAGSGTQYF
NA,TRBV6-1,CASSQGRSSGNTIYF
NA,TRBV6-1,CASRPGGYEQYF
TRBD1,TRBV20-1,CSARYRGTNEKLFF
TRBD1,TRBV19,CASNSQDRTGPDLTF
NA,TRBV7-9,CASSQHNQETQYF
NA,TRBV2,CASKARTGENTEAFF
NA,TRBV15,CATSREVQPYEQYF
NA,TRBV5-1,CASSRDANTEAFF
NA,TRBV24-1,CATSDSGGNSGNTIYF
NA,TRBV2,CASSVYGPPIGEQYF
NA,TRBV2,CASSQAVGTGEQYF
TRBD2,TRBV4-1,CASSQDPTSGSLYEQYF
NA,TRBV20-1,CSAYYETQYF
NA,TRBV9,CASSVEWGSYEQYF
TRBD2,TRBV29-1,CSSRLAGGTGELFF
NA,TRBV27,CASSFLWQYQETQYF
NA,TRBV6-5,CASSYSNQEAFF
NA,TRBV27,CASSFRSGELFF
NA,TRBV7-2,CASSLLEGGETQYF
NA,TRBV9,CASSVSHTEAGELFF
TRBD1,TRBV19,CASSVWTGGLNTEAFF
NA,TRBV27,CATGRTGTEAFF
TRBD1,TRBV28,CASRQQGEKSYEQYF
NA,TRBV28,CASSLIPKRVSYEQYF
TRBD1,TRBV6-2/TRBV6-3,CASTRDRGYGYTF
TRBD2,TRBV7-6,CASSPLAGGPNYEQYF
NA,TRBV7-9,CASSLGRDFLSYNEQFF
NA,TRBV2,CASSEASSPKTQYF
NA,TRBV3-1,CASSQDVETQYF
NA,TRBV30,CAWSTGTTAQPQHF
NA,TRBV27,CASSLFFTNTEAFF
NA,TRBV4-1,CASSHPSRGASFGGELFF
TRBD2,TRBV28,CASSLVSGNVGTDTQYF
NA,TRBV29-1,CSPPGGISNQPQHF
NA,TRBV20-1,CSARYGFEAFF
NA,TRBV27,CASSYGNFGNTGELFF
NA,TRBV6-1,CASSEAPALYGYTF
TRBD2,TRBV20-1,CSALWDYGEQYF
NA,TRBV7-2,CASSPDFAYPQHF
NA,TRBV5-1,CASSLDSGYGYTF
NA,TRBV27,CASSPLRVHTEAFF
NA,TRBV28,CASSSGVMVRGYTF
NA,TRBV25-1,CASSERNGGHTEAFF
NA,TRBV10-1,CASSEVGATGQYF
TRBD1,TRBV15,CATSHGTENEKLFF